A single sample gave rise to the 25 T cell receptor beta chains below, sequenced in a study of blood T cell repertoires in COVID-19. TCRdb's copy holds only in-frame clones and misses some; the assay was immunoSEQ multiplex PCR. The sample lists a few hundred thousand clones; roughly 86% were seen once. Input material: PBMCs or T cells enriched from blood (not recorded which). Receptors originate from a man in his forties or fifties in a cohort exposed to, infected with or recovered from COVID-19 (not recorded which).

The chain carries TRBV20-1 and TRBJ2-7; possibly TRBD2 for D (5 bases). V was clipped by 5 bases and J by 5 bases, with 10 bases between them. Germline V gives CDR1 DFQATT, CDR2 SNEGSKA (reference sequence). CDR3 length equals 11 residues. The CDR3 region has the DNA TGCAGTGCTGAGGGAGTCCACGAGCAGTACTTC. Translating gives CSAEGVHEQYF.

The chain uses TRBV18 and TRBJ2-2, with D possibly being TRBD1 (5 bases). Per the germline V gene, CDR1 is KGHSH and CDR2 is LQKENI. The CDR3 is 16 residues long. Trimming took 2 bases from V and 0 from J, leaving 10 bases between them. Here the CDR3 DNA reads TGTGCCAGCTCACCAGTAGGGGTAGCGAACACCGGGGAGCTGTTTTTT. It yields the protein CASSPVGVANTGELFF.

The chain links TRBV4-2 to TRBJ2-1, with 12 bases matching TRBD2. Germline CDR1 and CDR2: LGHNA and YNFKEQ. This CDR3 has 19 residues. V gave up 1 base and J gave up 4 bases; unmatched junction bases: 11. CDR3 loop: CASSQVSASGRAGYNEQFF. The CDR3 nucleotides read TGTGCCAGCAGCCAAGTATCCGCTAGCGGGAGGGCGGGGTACAATGAGCAGTTCTTC.

This clone came up once. The rearrangement joins TRBV20-1 to TRBJ2-7; D is unresolved. The CDR3 is made up of 13 amino acids. CDR1 is DFQATT and CDR2 is SNEGSKA in the germline V gene (reference sequence). V was pared by 3 bases and J by 0 bases, with 9 bases between. The CDR3 nucleotides are TGCAGTGCTAGTAGGCGGCCCTCCTACGAGCAGTACTTC. Amino acids: CSASRRPSYEQYF.

V gene TRBV6-5 combines with J gene TRBJ1-3; D ambiguous. Germline values: CDR1 MNHEY, CDR2 SVGAGI. This CDR3 comprises 15 residues. The V and J ends lost 6 bases and 0 bases respectively, with 12 bases between them. CDR3 in amino acids: CASSRSVYSGNTIYF. CDR3 nucleotides: TGTGCCAGCAGCCGCTCGGTGTACTCTGGAAACACCATATATTTT.

This clone was recorded once. The same CDR3 also results from other DNA sequences found in this sample. The chain couples TRBV5-4 to TRBJ2-7; D gene unclear. The V gene lost 0 bases and the J gene lost 1 base, with 8 bases spanning the gap. Germline V gene sequence: CDR1 SGHNT, CDR2 YYREEE (reference sequence). This CDR3 contains 14 residues. This CDR3 is CASSLGSRSYEQYF. The CDR3 DNA reads as TGTGCCAGCAGCTTGGGTTCCCGGTCCTACGAGCAGTACTTC.

This clone came up once. This chain connects TRBV7-2 to TRBJ1-3, with 10 positions matching TRBD1. This CDR3 comprises 16 residues. Germline CDR1 is SGHTA and CDR2 is FQGNSA. Trimming at V came to 4 bases and at J to 3 bases, leaving 6 bases not matched to a gene. CDR3 region: CASSSGQGMGGNTIYF. The CDR3 DNA follows: TGTGCCAGCAGCTCGGGACAGGGGATGGGTGGAAACACCATATATTTT.

The rearrangement uses TRBV5-4 and TRBJ1-2; no definite D call. The CDR3 loop spans 14 amino acids. Germline-derived CDR1 and CDR2 are SGHNT and YYREEE (reference sequence). V lost 4 bases and J 4 bases, leaving 14 bases between the germline ends. The CDR3 loop is CASSLPGNPYGYTF. CDR3 bases: TGTGCCAGCAGCCTGCCGGGAAACCCCTATGGCTACACCTTC. Complete variable domain (other parts from reference TRBV5-4 and TRBJ1-2): ETGVTQSPTHLIKTRGQQVTLRCSSQSGHNTVSWYQQALGQGPQFIFQYYREEENGRGNFPPRFSGLQFPNYSSELNVNALELDDSALYLCASSLPGNPYGYTFGSGTRLTVV.

The rearrangement uses TRBV28 and TRBJ2-1, with 9 bases matching TRBD1. CDR3 length: 16 residues. The J segment lost 7 bases and the V segment lost 4 bases, leaving 11 bases of the junction unmatched. Germline V gene data show CDR1 as MDHEN and CDR2 as SYDVKM. CDR3 region: CASSSPGQGVHNEQFF. In nucleotides, the CDR3 is TGTGCCAGCAGTTCACCGGGACAGGGAGTTCATAATGAGCAGTTCTTC.

Regarding this clone: The same CDR3 arises from other DNA sequences in this sample as well. This chain joins TRBV5-1 and TRBJ1-5; D ambiguous. Between the trimmed V and J ends, which lost 0 bases and 2 bases, there was a span of 9 bases. This CDR3 has 15 residues. The germline gives CDR1 SGHRS, CDR2 YFSETQ. For the CDR3, the DNA is TGCGCCAGCAGCTTGGAAGGTGGAGGCAATCAGCCCCAGCATTTT. Translation gives CASSLEGGGNQPQHF.

The chain is built from TRBV10-3 and TRBJ2-2; 8 positions match TRBD2. Per germline, CDR1 ENHRY and CDR2 SYGVKD. V lost 8 bases to trimming and J lost 3 bases; unmatched junction nucleotides: 5. There are 14 residues in the CDR3. CDR3 sequence reads: CAIQEREYTGELFF. In DNA form, the CDR3 reads TGTGCCATCCAAGAGCGGGAGTACACCGGGGAGCTGTTTTTT.

This clone was found a few times. This sample includes further DNA sequences coding for the same CDR3. The chain links TRBV5-1 to TRBJ2-5; a possible D gene is TRBD1 (6 bases). The length of the CDR3 is 13 residues. Trimming took 0 bases from V and 5 from J, leaving 8 bases between them. Germline CDR1 is SGHRS and CDR2 is YFSETQ. CDR3 bases: TGCGCCAGCAGCTTGGGTACAGGGGAGACCCAGTACTTC. Protein product: CASSLGTGETQYF.

This clone was seen once. The chain combines TRBV2 with TRBJ1-6, with 9 positions matching TRBD1. Germline V CDR1 and CDR2: SNHLY, FYNNEI. V lost 0 bases to trimming and J lost 10 bases; unmatched junction nucleotides: 7. The CDR3 has 16 residues. The CDR3 sequence is CASSEAGTGTGSPLHF. The CDR3, as DNA: TGTGCCAGCAGTGAAGCAGGGACAGGGACAGGATCACCCCTCCACTTT.

The gene calls are TRBV5-1 and TRBJ1-6; D unclear. In germline, CDR1 is SGHRS, CDR2 YFSETQ. The ends were cut back, 1 base at V and 8 bases at J, with 13 bases in the middle. The CDR3 consists of 15 residues. In DNA, the CDR3 is TGCGCCAGCAGCTTGACGGCGGGTAGGGATTCACCCCTCCACTTT. This gives the protein CASSLTAGRDSPLHF.

This clone occurred once. V is TRBV5-8 and J is TRBJ1-6; D is uncertain. The V end lost 1 base, the J end lost 7 bases, and 6 bases lay between the germline ends. The germline CDR1 and CDR2 sequences are SGHTS and YDEGEE. The CDR3 is made up of 13 amino acids. The CDR3 spells CASSLRGNSPLHF. The DNA of the CDR3 is TGTGCCAGCAGCTTGCGAGGAAATTCACCCCTCCACTTT.

This clone was recorded only once. The J gene is TRBJ1-1, the V gene TRBV9, with 7 bases fitting TRBD1. The CDR3 totals 14 residues. Germline V lookup: CDR1 SGDLS, CDR2 YYNGEE. Germline trimming cut 3 bases from V and 2 bases from J; bases unmatched to any gene: 4. CDR3 in DNA: TGTGCCAGCAGCGGGGCAGGGGGAAACACTGAAGCTTTCTTT. The encoded protein is CASSGAGGNTEAFF.

The rearrangement joins TRBV7-3 to TRBJ2-2; D remains unclear. Germline V gives CDR1 SGHTA, CDR2 FQGTGA. There are 12 residues in the CDR3. V lost 4 bases to trimming and J lost 6 bases, with 6 bases between them. The CDR3: CASSSYPGELFF. The CDR3 DNA reads TGTGCCAGCAGCTCCTACCCCGGGGAGCTGTTTTTT.

This clone has just one count. The chain carries TRBV2 and TRBJ1-1; D is uncertain. V gave up 4 bases and J gave up 9 bases, with 21 bases separating them. The germline V gene has CDR1 SNHLY and CDR2 FYNNEI. This CDR3 is 15 amino acids long. This chain's CDR3 is CASSALGTGVLKAFF. CDR3 nucleotide sequence: TGTGCCAGCAGTGCGTTAGGAACGGGAGTTTTAAAAGCTTTCTTT.

J is TRBJ2-3 and V is TRBV5-1; 7 bases line up with TRBD2. Germline CDR1 and CDR2: SGHRS and YFSETQ. V was clipped by 0 bases and J by 4 bases; unmatched bases: 5. The CDR3 totals 15 residues. CDR3 protein: CASSLGAGVADTQYF. The DNA for the CDR3 is TGCGCCAGCAGCTTGGGCGCGGGAGTAGCAGATACGCAGTATTTT. Looking up the rest from reference TRBV5-1 and TRBJ2-3 gives the full variable domain: KAGVTQTPRYLIKTRGQQVTLSCSPISGHRSVSWYQQTPGQGLQFLFEYFSETQRNKGNFPGRFSGRQFSNSRSEMNVSTLELGDSALYLCASSLGAGVADTQYFGPGTRLTVL.

The rearrangement uses TRBV2 and TRBJ1-4; 7 positions match TRBD1. Germline V gene data show CDR1 as SNHLY and CDR2 as FYNNEI. The junction had 12 bases not matched to a gene; V was cut back by 7 bases and J by 7 bases. The CDR3 sequence is 15 residues long. CDR3 region: CASTIAGGWSEKLFF. Here the CDR3 DNA reads TGTGCCAGCACTATAGCAGGGGGATGGAGTGAAAAACTGTTTTTT.

The rearrangement links TRBV7-6 to TRBJ2-7; a possible D gene is TRBD1 (5 bases). The germline V gene encodes CDR1 SGHVS and CDR2 FNYEAQ. There are 11 residues in the CDR3. Trimming cost V 3 bases and J 6 bases, with 6 bases left between them. The CDR3 sequence: CASSFGAEQYF. CDR3 nucleotide sequence: TGTGCCAGCAGCTTTGGGGCCGAGCAGTACTTC.

CDR3 sequence: CASTSVNYNEQFF. The CDR3, as DNA: TGTGCCAGCACTAGCGTTAACTACAATGAGCAGTTCTTC. The rearrangement links TRBV6-5 to TRBJ2-1; a possible D gene is TRBD2 (6 bases). The CDR3 loop spans 13 amino acids. V was trimmed by 7 bases and J by 3 bases, leaving 10 bases between them. CDR1 MNHEY and CDR2 SVGAGI come from the germline V gene.

The chain joins TRBV5-1 to TRBJ2-2; 8 nucleotides match TRBD1. Germline V lookup: CDR1 SGHRS, CDR2 YFSETQ. Trimming at V came to 4 bases and at J to 1 base, leaving 6 bases not matched to a gene. This CDR3 has 16 amino acids. The CDR3 is CASSPDRVGNTGELFF. The CDR3 coding sequence is TGCGCCAGCAGCCCGGACAGGGTCGGGAACACCGGGGAGCTGTTTTTT. The complete variable domain, with remaining parts taken from reference TRBV5-1 and TRBJ2-2, reads KAGVTQTPRYLIKTRGQQVTLSCSPISGHRSVSWYQQTPGQGLQFLFEYFSETQRNKGNFPGRFSGRQFSNSRSEMNVSTLELGDSALYLCASSPDRVGNTGELFFGEGSRLTVL.

The J gene is TRBJ1-4, the V gene TRBV4-1, with 7 bases aligning to TRBD1. Losses at the gene ends were 3 bases for V and 7 bases for J; bases not matched to a gene: 8. The CDR3 has 15 amino acids. CDR1 and CDR2 from the germline V gene are MGHRA and YSYEKL. The DNA of the CDR3 is TGCGCCAGCAGCCATGTGACAGGGTCTCCTGAAAAACTGTTTTTT. Protein: CASSHVTGSPEKLFF.

V is TRBV24-1 and J is TRBJ2-2; maybe TRBD2 (7 bases). The germline gives CDR1 KGHDR, CDR2 SFDVKD. V was pared by 10 bases and J by 8 bases, with 16 bases between. This CDR3 has 13 residues. CDR3 in amino acids: CATRGAETGELFF. The CDR3 region has the DNA TGTGCCACTCGGGGGGCGGAGACTGGGGAGCTGTTTTTT.